This TCR beta chain was observed in a study of vaccination and CD4 T cells after COVID-19. The wider study: Two Hispanic individuals were among six male and four female convalescent patients. The peptides that stimulated the cells were overlapping spike peptides from SARS-CoV-2, HCoV-NL63, HCoV-OC43 and HCoV-229E.

Researchers used the Oncomine TCR Beta short-read assay to sequence DNA from cultured CD4+ T cells. MiXCR, run by TCRdb on the PCR reads, gives a single entry per CDR3 protein. The sample lists more than 10,000 distinct CDR3 sequences, roughly 23% seen once, with about 12% in the top ten. As for this clonotype: Its target is not known.

CDR1 is SGHTA and CDR2 is FQGNSA in the germline V gene. The ends were cut back, 5 bases at V and 2 bases at J, with 13 bases in the middle. The CDR3 consists of 15 residues. The treatment here: roughly 11-day PBMC culture with coronavirus spike peptide pools or control peptides (ViraFEST assay). The sample in question was CD4+ T cells from blood, cultured in vitro, obtained after SARS-CoV-2 vaccination. The source is a human donor who had recovered from COVID-19. The V call is TRBV7-2, the J call TRBJ1-3, with D perhaps matching TRBD1 (6 bases). The CDR3 spells CASSPSGDTGNTIYF. The CDR3 DNA reads as TGTGCCAGCAGCCCCTCGGGGGACACTGGAAACACCATATATTTT.